These 24 T cell receptor beta chains were all obtained from the same sample, sequenced in a study of follicular helper T cells after annual influenza vaccination (dated by TCRdb to the late 2010s). The method behind the library was the immunoSEQ multiplex PCR assay. TCRdb provides this immuneACCESS table in a form limited to in-frame rearrangements. Some clones are lacking; in checked studies, under half of them reflect an unresolved V gene, and why the rest are absent is not known. The sample yields about 1,400 clones; approximately 83% were counted once. Of the sample, less than 4% falls within the top ten clones. Interpreted using the paper, the time point label stands for: 2015-2016 season, 7 days after influenza vaccination. Here the sequenced sample was CXCR5+ CD38+ circulating T follicular helper cells from blood, taken 7 days after influenza vaccination. The cell subset or site label, as the study defines it: circulating Tfh, non-naive CD4+CXCR5+PD-1+ (ICOS+CD38+ or ICOS-CD38-). The receptors stem from an adult who received the influenza vaccine.

The chain carries TRBV5-4 and TRBJ1-5, with no clear D. This CDR3 is built from 15 residues. Deletions cut 0 bases from V and 0 bases from J, with 7 bases between. Germline loops: CDR1 SGHNT, CDR2 YYREEE (reference sequence). The CDR3 DNA reads as TGTGCCAGCAGCTTGGGAGGCGATAGCAATCAGCCCCAGCATTTT. Its protein product is CASSLGGDSNQPQHF.

The V call is TRBV6-5, the J call TRBJ2-1, with a weak D call TRBD2 (7 bases). The V gene's germline CDR1 is MNHEY and CDR2 SVGAGI. The CDR3 has 13 amino acids. V was clipped by 7 bases and J by 9 bases, with 16 bases between them. The CDR3 bases are TGTGCCAGCATGAGGGGGGGCCTCTTTGAGCAGTTCTTC. Protein sequence: CASMRGGLFEQFF.

The chain employs TRBV7-7 and TRBJ2-5; maybe TRBD1 (5 bases). Germline CDR1 reads SSHAT; CDR2 reads FNYEAQ (reference sequence). CDR3 size: 14 residues. The V gene lost 4 bases and the J gene lost 2 bases, with 11 bases spanning the gap. CDR3 loop: CASSSTTGQETQYF. CDR3 coding DNA: TGTGCCAGCAGCTCCACTACAGGTCAAGAGACCCAGTACTTC.

V and J are TRBV2 and TRBJ2-7; 9 bases line up with TRBD2. J was trimmed by 7 bases and V by 4 bases; bases with no gene match: 8. This CDR3 is built from 14 residues. CDR1 and CDR2 (germline): SNHLY, FYNNEI. The CDR3 DNA reads as TGTGCCAGCAGTGTTGCGGGGGGGCCGGGGGAGCAGTACTTC. Encoded protein: CASSVAGGPGEQYF.

The sample holds one count of this clone. The chain couples TRBV2 to TRBJ2-5; tentatively, D is TRBD2 (6 bases). This CDR3 is built from 16 residues. The V and J ends lost 3 bases and 1 base respectively, with 15 bases between them. In germline, CDR1 is SNHLY, CDR2 FYNNEI. Here the CDR3 DNA reads TGTGCCAGCAGTGACCTGGTTTGGACTACCCAAGAGACCCAGTACTTC. It is translated as CASSDLVWTTQETQYF.

V gene TRBV9 combines with J gene TRBJ2-5, with TRBD2 identical over 7 bases. The CDR3 is 14 amino acids. J was trimmed by 4 bases and V by 0 bases; bases with no gene match: 3. Germline assignment: CDR1 SGDLS and CDR2 YYNGEE. The CDR3, as DNA: TGTGCCAGCAGCGTAGGGTTAGCGGGAGAGACCCAGTACTTC. It encodes CASSVGLAGETQYF.

The J gene is TRBJ2-1, the V gene TRBV6-5; D may be TRBD2 (6 bases). The CDR3 spans 15 residues. Germline lookup yields CDR1 MNHEY and CDR2 SVGAGI. The V end was cut by 0 bases, the J end by 7 bases, with 13 bases between. CDR3 DNA sequence: TGTGCCAGCAGTTACTCGAGGCTAGCGCGGAATGAGCAGTTCTTC. The encoded protein is CASSYSRLARNEQFF.

The V and J genes are TRBV18 and TRBJ2-3; 7 bases are shared with TRBD2. V was pared by 2 bases and J by 0 bases, with 5 bases of the junction left unmatched. Germline-derived CDR1 and CDR2 are KGHSH and LQKENI. The CDR3 is 16 amino acids. The CDR3 loop reads CASSPSGGGSTDTQYF. CDR3 DNA: TGTGCCAGCTCACCAAGTGGCGGGGGTAGCACAGATACGCAGTATTTT.

The V and J genes are TRBV4-1 and TRBJ2-1; 8 nucleotides agree with TRBD2. The CDR3 covers 15 residues. V shed 1 base, J shed 7 bases, and the junction held 6 bases outside the gene matches. Germline assignment: CDR1 MGHRA and CDR2 YSYEKL. CDR3 loop: CASSQVAGTRNEQFF. The CDR3 nucleotides read TGCGCCAGCAGCCAAGTAGCGGGGACTAGAAATGAGCAGTTCTTC.

This clone was seen a single time. V gene TRBV13 combines with J gene TRBJ1-4; unclear D gene. Trimming took 0 bases from V and 6 from J, leaving 11 bases between them. The length of the CDR3 is 15 residues. Germline CDR1 PRHDT, CDR2 FYEKMQ (reference sequence). CDR3 region: CASSLGGLRDEKLFF. The DNA for the CDR3 is TGTGCCAGCAGCTTAGGAGGGTTACGGGATGAAAAACTGTTTTTT.

The chain combines TRBV5-6 with TRBJ2-1; 7 bases are shared with TRBD1. Trimming at V came to 0 bases and at J to 6 bases, leaving 12 bases not matched to a gene. Germline V gene data show CDR1 as SGHDT and CDR2 as YYEEEE. This CDR3 contains 17 residues. CDR3 region: CASSLDLGQQSSNEQFF. CDR3 nucleotide sequence: TGTGCCAGCAGCTTGGACCTGGGACAGCAAAGTAGCAATGAGCAGTTCTTC. The entire variable domain, with the rest obtained from reference TRBV5-6 and TRBJ2-1, is as follows: DAGVTQSPTHLIKTRGQQVTLRCSPKSGHDTVSWYQQALGQGPQFIFQYYEEEERQRGNFPDRFSGHQFPNYSSELNVNALLLGDSALYLCASSLDLGQQSSNEQFFGPGTRLTVL.

As for this clone: At one end, the junction sequence differs from germline, possibly due to a read error. The chain has TRBV7-7 and TRBJ2-1; D may be TRBD2 (6 bases). This CDR3 comprises 17 residues. Germline V gives CDR1 SSHAT, CDR2 FNYEAQ (reference sequence). CDR3 coding DNA: TGTGCTAGCAGCTTTTTCAAGCCCGGGACTGGAGACAATGAGCAGTTCTTC. It codes for CASSFFKPGTGDNEQFF.

The V gene is TRBV6-5, the J gene TRBJ1-1; D gene unclear. The ends were cut back, 0 bases at V and 1 base at J, with 3 bases in the middle. Looked up from germline, CDR1 is MNHEY and CDR2 is SVGAGI. The CDR3 is 13 residues long. The CDR3 region is CASSYSRNTEAFF. The DNA for the CDR3 is TGTGCCAGCAGTTACTCGCGGAACACTGAAGCTTTCTTT.

The rearrangement joins TRBV28 to TRBJ2-6; D possibly corresponds to TRBD2 (6 bases). Germline V gene sequence: CDR1 MDHEN, CDR2 SYDVKM. V was shortened by 2 bases and J by 3 bases, with 17 bases between the two germline ends. The CDR3 runs to 18 residues. The CDR3 reads CASSLAGRVEGGANVLTF. The DNA of the CDR3 is TGTGCCAGCAGTTTAGCGGGGCGTGTGGAGGGTGGGGCCAACGTCCTGACTTTC.

As DNA, the CDR3 is TGCGCCAGCAGCTCGGGACAAACGAACACTGAAGCTTTCTTT. As protein: CASSSGQTNTEAFF. The J gene is TRBJ1-1, the V gene TRBV5-1; D might be TRBD1 (6 bases). The CDR3 contains 14 residues. The germline CDR1 and CDR2 sequences are SGHRS and YFSETQ. Trimming stripped 3 bases from V and 1 base from J, with 10 bases between.

The chain combines TRBV5-1 with TRBJ2-3, with 9 positions matching TRBD2. Trimming removed 0 bases from V and 4 bases from J; junction bases left unmatched: 6. CDR3 length: 16 amino acids. Germline V gene data show CDR1 as SGHRS and CDR2 as YFSETQ. In DNA form, the CDR3 reads TGCGCCAGCAGCTTGGGCGGTAGCGGGGGAGCAGATACGCAGTATTTT. Its protein is CASSLGGSGGADTQYF.

There are a few counts of this clone. The chain joins TRBV19 to TRBJ1-6, with TRBD1 matching 7 bases. The germline V gene encodes CDR1 LNHDA and CDR2 SQIVND (reference sequence). The length of the CDR3 is 16 residues. V gave up 4 bases and J gave up 2 bases; unmatched junction bases: 5. CDR3 DNA sequence: TGTGCCAGTAGTACGACAGGGAACACCTATAATTCACCCCTCCACTTT. This gives the protein CASSTTGNTYNSPLHF. The variable domain in full, completed from reference TRBV19 and TRBJ1-6, reads DGGITQSPKYLFRKEGQNVTLSCEQNLNHDAMYWYRQDPGQGLRLIYYSQIVNDFQKGDIAEGYSVSREKKESFPLTVTSAQKNPTAFYLCASSTTGNTYNSPLHFGNGTRLTVT.

V gene TRBV21-1 combines with J gene TRBJ2-3; no check of the table's D call, TRBD2, against the DNA was made. TRBV21-1 has pseudogene status. The CDR3 totals 18 residues. CDR3 in DNA: TGTGCCAGCAGCAAATTGGAGACTAGCGGGCGGTGGATAGATACGCAGTATTTT. This codes for CASSKLETSGRWIDTQYF.

The rearrangement joins TRBV5-6 to TRBJ1-4; D may be TRBD1 (6 bases). This CDR3 has 14 amino acids. Trimming took off 0 bases at V and 4 bases at J, with 7 bases between the two ends. Germline V gene data show CDR1 as SGHDT and CDR2 as YYEEEE. CDR3 nucleotides: TGTGCCAGCAGCTTGGGGGACAATAATGAAAAACTGTTTTTT. The encoded protein is CASSLGDNNEKLFF.

The DNA for the CDR3 is TGTGCCAGCAGTTTATTGGGGGGTTTCGCTGAAGCTTTCTTT. Translated: CASSLLGGFAEAFF. This chain joins TRBV28 and TRBJ1-1; D is perhaps TRBD1 (5 bases). Trimming cost V 1 base and J 6 bases, with 12 bases left between them. Germline V lookup: CDR1 MDHEN, CDR2 SYDVKM. This CDR3 comprises 14 residues.

The V and J genes are TRBV2 and TRBJ1-4, with a weak D call TRBD1 (6 bases). The CDR3 totals 14 residues. Trimming removed 4 bases from V and 5 bases from J, with 11 bases in between. Looked up from germline, CDR1 is SNHLY and CDR2 is FYNNEI. DNA for the CDR3: TGTGCCAGCAGTGCCGACAGGAAAAATGAAAAACTGTTTTTT. It yields the protein CASSADRKNEKLFF.

CDR3: CASSGPNSPLHF. CDR3 bases: TGTGCCAGCAGTGGCCCTAATTCACCCCTCCACTTT. The chain has TRBV28 and TRBJ1-6; no firm D call. The germline V gene encodes CDR1 MDHEN and CDR2 SYDVKM. The CDR3 has 12 residues. The V end was cut by 5 bases, the J end by 6 bases, with 5 bases between.

The table lists this clone with a few counts. The chain is built from TRBV7-2 and TRBJ2-7; D unresolved. Germline lookup yields CDR1 SGHTA and CDR2 FQGNSA. This CDR3 is 15 amino acids long. V was pared by 4 bases and J by 7 bases, with 20 bases between. CDR3 sequence reads: CASSSTPALIGEQYF. Here the CDR3 DNA reads TGTGCCAGCAGCTCGACCCCAGCCCTAATCGGGGAGCAGTACTTC.

V and J are TRBV19 and TRBJ2-7, with TRBD2 identical over 12 bases. V was clipped by 8 bases and J by 3 bases; unmatched bases: 2. In germline, CDR1 is LNHDA, CDR2 SQIVND (reference sequence). The CDR3 is made up of 13 amino acids. CDR3: CASSTSGGYEQYF. CDR3 bases: TGTGCCAGTTCGACTAGCGGGGGCTACGAGCAGTACTTC.